The T cell receptor beta chain under discussion was sequenced for a study of T cells after yellow fever vaccination. Study background: Low-cell-number fractions underwent preparation using SMART-Seq v4 Ultra Low Input.

There are many counts of this clonotype. TCRdb independently ran MiXCR on the 5' RACE reads; one entry per CDR3 protein. The data hold about 73,000 distinct CDR3 sequences, with 7.7% observed a single time. The V and J ends lost 0 bases and 6 bases respectively, with 6 bases between them. The CDR3 runs to 12 residues. Per the germline V gene, CDR1 is PRHDT and CDR2 is FYEKMQ (reference sequence). The clonotype originates from a man aged 30 to 39 who received the YFV17D yellow fever vaccine. The sample was CD8+ T cells sorted from PBMCs, taken on the day of the yellow fever booster vaccination. J is TRBJ2-7 and V is TRBV13; D not resolved. The CDR3 protein is CASSLGRVEQYF. CDR3 nucleotides: TGTGCCAGCAGCTTAGGTCGGGTCGAGCAGTACTTC.